These 21 T cell receptor beta chains share one sample of origin, sequenced in a study of cytomegalovirus exposure and HLA in healthy donors. The PCR ran on 60 Vbeta and 13 Jbeta primers. Produced via immunoSEQ multiplex PCR; TCRdb's table is partial and in-frame only. The table lists roughly 110,000 clones, approximately 80% of them singletons. The sample was PBMCs. The origin of the receptors is a woman aged 40-49 years in good health and CMV-seropositive.

Note on this clone: The sample has other DNA sequences that encode this CDR3 too. This chain links TRBV4-1 with TRBJ1-5; D gene uncertain. The CDR3 has 16 residues. Trimming removed 0 bases from V and 2 bases from J, with 11 bases in between. The germline CDR1 and CDR2 sequences are MGHRA and YSYEKL. The CDR3 loop is CASSQDGGFGNQPQHF. The CDR3 coding sequence is TGCGCCAGCAGCCAAGACGGAGGGTTTGGCAATCAGCCCCAGCATTTT.

This chain connects TRBV6-1 to TRBJ2-7; D is possibly TRBD1 (6 bases). Looked up from germline, CDR1 is MNHNS and CDR2 is SASEGT. The CDR3 runs 14 residues. V lost 3 bases, J lost 5 bases, and 14 bases lay in between. The CDR3 sequence is CASSEITGTNEQYF. The CDR3, as DNA: TGTGCCAGCAGTGAGATTACAGGGACAAACGAGCAGTACTTC.

The chain is built from TRBV6-5 and TRBJ1-1; 8 bases match TRBD1. V lost 3 bases and J lost 1; bases outside the gene matches: 4. The CDR3 is 15 amino acids. Germline CDR1 reads MNHEY; CDR2 reads SVGAGI. Written as DNA, the CDR3 is TGTGCCAGCAGTTATACAGGGGGGCAGAACACTGAAGCTTTCTTT. Translation: CASSYTGGQNTEAFF.

This chain links TRBV6-5 with TRBJ1-2, with D possibly being TRBD1 (6 bases). This CDR3 is built from 13 residues. Trimming pared 8 bases from V and 8 bases from J, leaving 18 bases between. CDR1 and CDR2 (germline): MNHEY, SVGAGI. CDR3 coding DNA: TGTGCCAGCGTGAATGACAGGCTGGAGGGCTACACCTTC. This codes for CASVNDRLEGYTF.

This clone was detected a few times. In DNA, the CDR3 is TGCGCCAGCAGTGAGCTCCAGATCTCCTACGAGCAGTACTTC. It encodes CASSELQISYEQYF. J is TRBJ2-7 and V is TRBV10-1, with D unresolved. V was clipped by 2 bases and J by 0 bases, with 8 bases between them. The germline gives CDR1 WNHNN, CDR2 SYGVQD (reference sequence). This CDR3 has 14 amino acids.

The sample holds one count of this clone. The genes are TRBV7-8 and TRBJ2-5; D is uncertain. The CDR3 has 13 residues. Germline CDR1 is SGHVS and CDR2 is FQNEAQ. V was pared by 5 bases and J by 5 bases, with 12 bases between. The CDR3 DNA reads as TGTGCCAGCAGCCTACCAAACTCCGAGACCCAGTACTTC. Its translation: CASSLPNSETQYF.

The rearrangement joins TRBV29-1 to TRBJ2-2; possible D gene TRBD1, 6 bases. Germline CDR1 SQVTM, CDR2 ANQGSEA. The CDR3 consists of 14 residues. Deletions cut 4 bases from V and 2 bases from J, with 11 bases between. The CDR3 loop reads CSVATGSNTGELFF. The CDR3 nucleotides read TGCAGCGTTGCAACAGGGTCCAACACCGGGGAGCTGTTTTTT.

This clone was observed a few times. This chain joins TRBV5-4 and TRBJ1-1; 8 bases agree with TRBD1. V shed 5 bases, J shed 2 bases, and the junction held 5 bases outside the gene matches. Germline V CDR1 and CDR2: SGHNT, YYREEE (reference sequence). This CDR3 spans 14 amino acids. The CDR3 DNA is TGTGCCAGCAGACCGGGACAGGTCAACACTGAAGCTTTCTTT. Amino acids: CASRPGQVNTEAFF.

The chain carries TRBV2 and TRBJ2-5, with D unresolved. This CDR3 region has 15 residues. The germline V gene has CDR1 SNHLY and CDR2 FYNNEI. V gave up 7 bases and J gave up 5 bases, with 20 bases separating them. Here the CDR3 DNA reads TGTGCCAGCATGGATGTGGGCCGGCTAAGTGAGACCCAGTACTTC. Its translation is CASMDVGRLSETQYF.

The chain employs TRBV6-5 and TRBJ1-6, with 10 bases identical to TRBD1. The CDR3 contains 15 residues. Germline V gene data show CDR1 as MNHEY and CDR2 as SVGAGI. V lost 8 bases and J lost 7; bases outside the gene matches: 8. The CDR3 nucleotides are TGTGCCAGCCACAGGGGGGGACAGGGGAATTCACCCCTCCACTTT. Amino acid sequence: CASHRGGQGNSPLHF.

This clone appeared a few times. The rearrangement joins TRBV19 to TRBJ2-7; TRBD1 aligns across 10 bases. The CDR3 has 14 amino acids. Germline V gene lookup returns CDR1 LNHDA and CDR2 SQIVND (reference sequence). Losses at the gene ends were 7 bases for V and 5 bases for J; bases not matched to a gene: 8. In DNA, the CDR3 is TGTGCCAGTAATCAACCGGGACAGGGGAACGAGCAGTACTTC. Protein: CASNQPGQGNEQYF.

For the CDR3, the DNA is TGTGCCAGCATCGGTGGGTTAGCGGGGGGCACAGATACGCAGTATTTT. Protein: CASIGGLAGGTDTQYF. The rearrangement links TRBV11-2 to TRBJ2-3, with 9 bases matching TRBD2. Germline CDR1 and CDR2: SGHAT and FQNNGV. The ends lost 7 bases at V and 1 base at J; junction bases unmatched: 9. The CDR3 totals 16 residues. Using reference TRBV11-2 and TRBJ2-3 for the parts outside the CDR3, the full variable domain is EAGVAQSPRYKIIEKRQSVAFWCNPISGHATLYWYQQILGQGPKLLIQFQNNGVVDDSQLPKDRFSAERLKGVDSTLKIQPAKLEDSAVYLCASIGGLAGGTDTQYFGPGTRLTVL.

This clone has a handful of counts. This chain links TRBV5-1 with TRBJ2-1; 8 bases map to TRBD2. The germline gives CDR1 SGHRS, CDR2 YFSETQ. CDR3 length: 15 residues. Trimming took 0 bases from V and 6 from J; bases not matched to a gene: 5. In DNA, the CDR3 is TGCGCCAGCAGCTTGGGGTCTAGCGGGCGCAATGAGCAGTTCTTC. Translated, it gives CASSLGSSGRNEQFF.

The rearrangement uses TRBV15 and TRBJ1-2; D remains ambiguous. The germline V gene encodes CDR1 LNHNV and CDR2 YYDKDF (reference sequence). The CDR3 is 16 amino acids. Trimming pared 5 bases from V and 9 bases from J, leaving 25 bases between. The CDR3 coding sequence is TGTGCCACCAGCTACAGACTAGACCGGCTAAACCCCAGCTACACCTTC. The encoded protein is CATSYRLDRLNPSYTF.

The chain is built from TRBV5-8 and TRBJ2-7, with 11 bases that match TRBD2. The germline gives CDR1 SGHTS, CDR2 YDEGEE. CDR3 length equals 15 residues. The V and J ends lost 3 bases and 2 bases, in that order; junction bases with no gene match: 4. The CDR3 DNA sequence: TGTGCCAGCAGCTGGCTAGCGGGGGGACCCTACGAGCAGTACTTC. Protein: CASSWLAGGPYEQYF.

This chain joins TRBV19 and TRBJ1-1; perhaps TRBD1 as D (5 bases). The CDR3 spans 13 residues. V lost 10 bases to trimming and J lost 0 bases, with 12 bases between them. Germline V gene lookup returns CDR1 LNHDA and CDR2 SQIVND (reference sequence). This chain's CDR3 is CATQTTVNTEAFF. The CDR3 coding sequence is TGTGCCACTCAAACGACAGTGAACACTGAAGCTTTCTTT.

The chain links TRBV5-1 to TRBJ2-3; 8 bases match TRBD2. Germline lookup yields CDR1 SGHRS and CDR2 YFSETQ. The trim removed 3 bases at V and 5 bases at J, leaving 8 bases unmatched. The CDR3 contains 15 residues. CDR3 bases: TGCGCCAGCAGCTCGGGGGGGCAAGAAAGAGATACGCAGTATTTT. Its translation: CASSSGGQERDTQYF.

In its sample, this clone was seen a few times. The chain recombines TRBV5-6 with TRBJ1-1; no definite D call. With 7 bases removed from V and 2 bases from J, the gap between germline ends came to 12 bases. The CDR3 contains 13 residues. Germline V CDR1 and CDR2: SGHDT, YYEEEE. CDR3 bases: TGTGCCAGCCAGAAATATACAAACACTGAAGCTTTCTTT. Amino acids: CASQKYTNTEAFF. The whole variable domain, remainder taken from reference TRBV5-6 and TRBJ1-1, is DAGVTQSPTHLIKTRGQQVTLRCSPKSGHDTVSWYQQALGQGPQFIFQYYEEEERQRGNFPDRFSGHQFPNYSSELNVNALLLGDSALYLCASQKYTNTEAFFGQGTRLTVV.

V gene TRBV6-4 combines with J gene TRBJ2-7, with D hard to call. The length of the CDR3 is 15 residues. Trimming removed 4 bases at V and 3 bases at J, with 16 bases between. Germline CDR1 MRHNA, CDR2 SNTAGT. The CDR3 DNA is TGTGCCAGCAGTGCCTCTCTGTCCAGTTGCTACGAGCAGTACTTC. As protein: CASSASLSSCYEQYF.

The gene calls are TRBV15 and TRBJ1-1, with D possibly being TRBD1 (6 bases). The CDR3 totals 15 residues. V was clipped by 3 bases and J by 0 bases, with 11 bases between them. CDR1 and CDR2 (germline): LNHNV, YYDKDF (reference sequence). The CDR3, as DNA: TGTGCCACCAGCAGGGTGGACAGCATGAACACTGAAGCTTTCTTT. Translation gives CATSRVDSMNTEAFF.

This clone came up a few times. CDR3 sequence reads: CASSFYSGELFF. CDR3 nucleotide sequence: TGTGCCAGCAGCTTTTATTCCGGGGAGCTGTTTTTT. The chain uses TRBV7-9 and TRBJ2-2; the D is unclear. Trimming left V 3 bases short and J 6 bases short, with 5 bases between. Germline-derived CDR1 and CDR2 are SEHNR and FQNEAQ (reference sequence). The CDR3 totals 12 residues.